Below are 18 T cell receptor beta chains sequenced from a single sample in a study of T-cell reconstitution after alpha-beta-depleted transplantation in children. Unique molecular identifiers were incorporated when the TCRbeta library was constructed. TCRdb ran MiXCR on the PCR reads and lists one entry per CDR3 protein. The sample contains almost 600,000 distinct CDR3 sequences, approximately 30% of which appear only once. The input for sequencing was PBMCs, taken before TCRalphabeta/CD19-depleted stem cell transplant. These receptors came from a boy less than two years old with Wiskott-Aldrich syndrome, due to receive a stem cell transplant.

This clonotype was seen a few times. The rearrangement uses TRBV10-3 and TRBJ1-4; the D is unclear. V was shortened by 6 bases and J by 0 bases, with 11 bases between the two germline ends. This CDR3 is built from 15 residues. In germline, CDR1 is ENHRY, CDR2 SYGVKD. CDR3: CAISLDGATNEKLFF. The CDR3 nucleotides read TGTGCCATCAGCCTCGACGGTGCAACTAATGAAAAACTGTTTTTT.

This clonotype was detected a few times. The chain couples TRBV12-3 or TRBV12-4 to TRBJ2-3, with a possible D match to TRBD2 (5 bases). This CDR3 has 16 residues. With 3 bases removed from V and 2 bases from J, the gap between germline ends came to 15 bases. CDR3 coding DNA: TGTGCCAGCAGTTTGTACGGGCTAGCCCTCACAGATACGCAGTATTTT. It is translated as CASSLYGLALTDTQYF.

The chain recombines TRBV29-1 with TRBJ2-2, with 13 bases fitting TRBD2. J lost 4 bases, V lost 7 bases, and 3 bases had no gene match. This CDR3 comprises 14 residues. The V gene's germline CDR1 is SQVTM and CDR2 ANQGSEA. Here the CDR3 reads CSAGLAGVTGELFF. CDR3 bases: TGCAGCGCTGGACTAGCGGGAGTCACCGGGGAGCTGTTTTTT.

This sequence joins TRBV5-1 and TRBJ2-1; D possibly corresponds to TRBD1 (5 bases). The CDR3 totals 14 residues. The germline CDR1 and CDR2 sequences are SGHRS and YFSETQ. The V end was cut by 1 base, the J end by 10 bases, with 15 bases between. This CDR3 is CASSLQGYNLEQFF. Written as DNA, the CDR3 is TGCGCCAGCAGCTTGCAGGGTTACAACCTAGAGCAGTTCTTC.

The rearrangement joins TRBV10-3 to TRBJ2-3; 7 bases align to TRBD1. The CDR3 has 13 residues. V lost 10 bases to trimming and J lost 1 base; unmatched junction nucleotides: 5. The V gene's germline CDR1 is ENHRY and CDR2 SYGVKD. This CDR3 is CATRGTGTDTQYF. The CDR3 DNA sequence: TGTGCCACCAGAGGGACAGGCACAGATACGCAGTATTTT.

This clonotype has a handful of counts. The CDR3 here is CASSLGTGTGANVLTF. The DNA of the CDR3 is TGTGCCAGCAGCCTAGGTACAGGGACTGGGGCCAACGTCCTGACTTTC. This sequence joins TRBV7-9 and TRBJ2-6, with D possibly TRBD1 on 6 matching bases. The V gene's germline CDR1 is SEHNR and CDR2 FQNEAQ (reference sequence). CDR3 size: 16 residues. V gave up 5 bases and J gave up 2 bases, with 13 bases separating them.

This clonotype was counted only a few times. DNA for the CDR3: TGCGCCAGCAGCTTGCAGGTGCGTATTAGCTCCTACAATGAGCAGTTCTTC. This encodes CASSLQVRISSYNEQFF. This sequence joins TRBV5-1 and TRBJ2-1; no clear D gene. The ends were cut back, 1 base at V and 0 bases at J, with 14 bases in the middle. This CDR3 comprises 17 residues. The V gene's germline CDR1 is SGHRS and CDR2 YFSETQ.

The chain combines TRBV7-2 with TRBJ2-5; 8 nucleotides line up with TRBD1. The CDR3 is made up of 15 amino acids. The germline CDR1 and CDR2 sequences are SGHTA and FQGNSA. V shed 3 bases and J 4 bases; nucleotides not matched to a gene: 7. The CDR3 spells CASSLDRDWGETQYF. CDR3 in DNA: TGTGCCAGCAGCTTGGACAGGGATTGGGGAGAGACCCAGTACTTC.

This clonotype was seen a few times. The chain uses TRBV4-1 and TRBJ2-7, with D possibly being TRBD2 (5 bases). Between the trimmed V and J ends, which lost 1 base and 2 bases, there was a span of 9 bases. The CDR3 has 14 residues. Germline lookup yields CDR1 MGHRA and CDR2 YSYEKL. As DNA, the CDR3 is TGCGCCAGCAGCCAAGGGCGGGTGCCCTACGAGCAGTACTTC. Amino acids: CASSQGRVPYEQYF.

The J gene is TRBJ2-1, the V gene TRBV4-2; the match to TRBD2 covers 8 bases. The CDR3 runs 15 residues. The V and J ends lost 4 bases and 6 bases, in that order; junction bases with no gene match: 8. Germline lookup yields CDR1 LGHNA and CDR2 YNFKEQ. The CDR3 nucleotides are TGTGCCAGCAGCCCGGGGGTAGCGGGAAGCAATGAGCAGTTCTTC. It is translated as CASSPGVAGSNEQFF.

The V call is TRBV5-4, the J call TRBJ2-2, with 11 bases aligning to TRBD2. The V gene end was trimmed by 3 bases and the J gene end by 2 bases; junction bases not matched to a gene: 3. CDR3 size: 16 residues. The V gene's germline CDR1 is SGHNT and CDR2 YYREEE (reference sequence). CDR3 DNA: TGTGCCAGCAGCTCAGGACTAGCGGGCAACACCGGGGAGCTGTTTTTT. Translating it yields CASSSGLAGNTGELFF.

This clonotype has more than one count but fewer than ten. The V and J genes are TRBV19 and TRBJ2-7; 8 nucleotides align to TRBD1. CDR1 and CDR2 from the germline V gene are LNHDA and SQIVND (reference sequence). This CDR3 is built from 14 residues. Trimming at V came to 8 bases and at J to 7 bases, leaving 13 bases not matched to a gene. CDR3 region: CASRQGGDRGEQYF. The CDR3 DNA follows: TGTGCCAGTCGCCAGGGCGGAGACAGGGGAGAGCAGTACTTC. Full variable domain (rest looked up from reference TRBV19 and TRBJ2-7): DGGITQSPKYLFRKEGQNVTLSCEQNLNHDAMYWYRQDPGQGLRLIYYSQIVNDFQKGDIAEGYSVSREKKESFPLTVTSAQKNPTAFYLCASRQGGDRGEQYFGPGTRLTVT.

This chain uses TRBV5-6 with TRBJ2-3; 8 bases align to TRBD2. The CDR3 sequence is 16 residues long. CDR1 SGHDT and CDR2 YYEEEE come from the germline V gene. The junction had 9 bases not matched to a gene; V was cut back by 2 bases and J by 4 bases. The CDR3 protein is CASSLPGREAADTQYF. The CDR3 nucleotides read TGTGCCAGCAGCTTACCTGGGCGGGAGGCAGCAGATACGCAGTATTTT.

This clonotype was counted between two and nine times. The chain uses TRBV5-1 and TRBJ2-5; D unresolved. This CDR3 has 13 residues. With 4 bases removed from V and 0 bases from J, the gap between germline ends came to 7 bases. Germline loops: CDR1 SGHRS, CDR2 YFSETQ. The CDR3 nucleotides read TGCGCCAGCAGCGCCGACAACCAAGAGACCCAGTACTTC. It yields the protein CASSADNQETQYF.

This clonotype was detected only a few times. This sequence joins TRBV5-1 and TRBJ2-3; a weak D match, TRBD2 (5 bases). The V and J ends lost 3 bases and 2 bases respectively, with 13 bases between them. This CDR3 has 15 amino acids. Looked up from germline, CDR1 is SGHRS and CDR2 is YFSETQ. This chain's CDR3 is CASSSPQAATDTQYF. The CDR3 DNA sequence: TGCGCCAGCAGCTCCCCCCAAGCGGCCACAGATACGCAGTATTTT. Full variable domain (remainder filled in from reference TRBV5-1 and TRBJ2-3): KAGVTQTPRYLIKTRGQQVTLSCSPISGHRSVSWYQQTPGQGLQFLFEYFSETQRNKGNFPGRFSGRQFSNSRSEMNVSTLELGDSALYLCASSSPQAATDTQYFGPGTRLTVL.

The V gene is TRBV5-1, the J gene TRBJ1-4; D not certain. Trimming left V 0 bases short and J 5 bases short, with 8 bases between. The CDR3 is 14 residues long. The V gene's germline CDR1 is SGHRS and CDR2 YFSETQ. CDR3 protein: CASSLEAGNEKLFF. The CDR3 region has the DNA TGCGCCAGCAGCTTGGAGGCGGGGAATGAAAAACTGTTTTTT.

CDR3: CASSLKAGAPNEQFF. The CDR3 DNA follows: TGTGCCAGCAGTTTAAAAGCGGGAGCACCCAATGAGCAGTTCTTC. This rearrangement joins TRBV12-3 or TRBV12-4 to TRBJ2-1; TRBD2 aligns across 8 bases. The CDR3 covers 15 residues. V trimming: 2 bases; J trimming: 6 bases; junction bases outside the gene matches: 6.

This clonotype was counted a few times. The chain carries TRBV7-2 and TRBJ1-1, with D tentatively TRBD1 (5 bases). V lost 4 bases, J lost 5 bases, and 17 bases lay in between. The CDR3 has 15 amino acids. The germline V gene has CDR1 SGHTA and CDR2 FQGNSA. The CDR3 reads CASSSKPGGGTEAFF. CDR3 coding DNA: TGTGCCAGCAGCTCCAAACCAGGCGGGGGAACTGAAGCTTTCTTT.